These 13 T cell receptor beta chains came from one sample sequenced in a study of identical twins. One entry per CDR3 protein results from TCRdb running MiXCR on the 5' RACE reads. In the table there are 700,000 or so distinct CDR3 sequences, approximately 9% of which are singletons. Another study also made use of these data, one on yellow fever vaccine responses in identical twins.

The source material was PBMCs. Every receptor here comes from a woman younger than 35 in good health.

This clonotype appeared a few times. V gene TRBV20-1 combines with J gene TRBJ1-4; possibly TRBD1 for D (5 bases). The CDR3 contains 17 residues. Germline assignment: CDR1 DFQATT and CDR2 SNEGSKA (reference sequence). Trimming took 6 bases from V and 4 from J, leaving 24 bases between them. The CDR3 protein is CSATDSADGTFNEKLFF. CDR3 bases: TGCAGTGCAACAGACAGCGCAGATGGAACTTTTAATGAAAAACTGTTTTTT.

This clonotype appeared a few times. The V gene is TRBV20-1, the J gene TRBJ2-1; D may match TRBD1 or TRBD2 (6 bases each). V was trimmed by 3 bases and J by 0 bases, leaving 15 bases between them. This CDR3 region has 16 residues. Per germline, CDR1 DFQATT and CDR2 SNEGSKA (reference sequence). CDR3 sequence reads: CSARPRGAVSYNEQFF. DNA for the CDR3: TGCAGTGCTAGGCCTAGGGGGGCCGTCTCCTACAATGAGCAGTTCTTC.

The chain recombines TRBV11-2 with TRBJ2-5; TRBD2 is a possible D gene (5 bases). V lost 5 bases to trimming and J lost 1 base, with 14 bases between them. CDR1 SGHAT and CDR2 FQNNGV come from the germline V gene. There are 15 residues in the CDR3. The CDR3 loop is CASSPPRGLQETQYF. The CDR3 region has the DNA TGTGCCAGCAGCCCACCTCGGGGTCTCCAAGAGACCCAGTACTTC.

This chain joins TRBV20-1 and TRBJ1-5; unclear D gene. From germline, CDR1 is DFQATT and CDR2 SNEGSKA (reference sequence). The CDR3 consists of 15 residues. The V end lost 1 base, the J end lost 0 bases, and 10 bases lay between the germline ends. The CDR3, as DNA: TGCAGTGCTAGAGTGCGGGGAAATAGCAATCAGCCCCAGCATTTT. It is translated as CSARVRGNSNQPQHF.

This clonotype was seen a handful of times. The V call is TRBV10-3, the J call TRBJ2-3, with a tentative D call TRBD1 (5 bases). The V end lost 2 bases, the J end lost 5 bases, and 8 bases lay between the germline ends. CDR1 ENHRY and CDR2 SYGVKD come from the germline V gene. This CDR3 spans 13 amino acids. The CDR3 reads CAISEGREDTQYF. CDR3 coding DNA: TGTGCCATCAGTGAGGGCAGGGAAGATACGCAGTATTTT.

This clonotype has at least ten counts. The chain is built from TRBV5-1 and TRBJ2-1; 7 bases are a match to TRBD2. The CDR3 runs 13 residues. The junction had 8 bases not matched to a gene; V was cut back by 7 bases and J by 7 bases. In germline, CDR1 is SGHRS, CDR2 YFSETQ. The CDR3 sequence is CASSEGGRNEQFF. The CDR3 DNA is TGCGCCAGCTCGGAGGGAGGGAGGAATGAGCAGTTCTTC.

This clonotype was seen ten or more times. Here the CDR3 reads CASSLEGQTDTQYF. The CDR3 region has the DNA TGCGCCAGCAGCTTGGAGGGACAAACAGATACGCAGTATTTT. The chain joins TRBV5-1 to TRBJ2-3; D might be TRBD1 (6 bases). Between the trimmed V and J ends, which lost 0 bases and 3 bases, there was a span of 8 bases. CDR1 SGHRS and CDR2 YFSETQ come from the germline V gene. CDR3 length: 14 residues.

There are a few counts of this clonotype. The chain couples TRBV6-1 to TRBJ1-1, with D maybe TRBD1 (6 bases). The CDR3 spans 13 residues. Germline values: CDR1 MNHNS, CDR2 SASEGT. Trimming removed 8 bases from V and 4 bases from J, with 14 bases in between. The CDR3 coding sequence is TGTGCCAGCCAAGAGGGGGTGGGCACTGAAGCTTTCTTT. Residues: CASQEGVGTEAFF.

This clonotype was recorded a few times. The CDR3: CASGHPNQPQHF. The CDR3 DNA is TGTGCCAGCGGACATCCTAATCAGCCCCAGCATTTT. The rearrangement joins TRBV2 to TRBJ1-5; D perhaps matches TRBD1 (5 bases). The CDR3 runs to 12 residues. The V and J ends lost 8 bases and 4 bases respectively, with 9 bases between them. Germline values: CDR1 SNHLY, CDR2 FYNNEI.

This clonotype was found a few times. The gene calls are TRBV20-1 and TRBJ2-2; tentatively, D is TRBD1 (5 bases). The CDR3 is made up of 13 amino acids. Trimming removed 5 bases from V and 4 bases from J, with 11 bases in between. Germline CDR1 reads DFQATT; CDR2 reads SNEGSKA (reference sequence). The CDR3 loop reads CSASRRGTGELFF. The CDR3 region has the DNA TGCAGTGCTTCCCGAAGGGGCACCGGGGAGCTGTTTTTT.

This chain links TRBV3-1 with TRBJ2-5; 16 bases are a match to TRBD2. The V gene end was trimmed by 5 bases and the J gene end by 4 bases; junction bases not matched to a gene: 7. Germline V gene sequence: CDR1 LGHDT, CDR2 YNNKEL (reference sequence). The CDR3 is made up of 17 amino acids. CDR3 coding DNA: TGTGCCAGCAGCTACGGGACTAGCGGGGGGGGCCTAGAGACCCAGTACTTC. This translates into CASSYGTSGGGLETQYF.

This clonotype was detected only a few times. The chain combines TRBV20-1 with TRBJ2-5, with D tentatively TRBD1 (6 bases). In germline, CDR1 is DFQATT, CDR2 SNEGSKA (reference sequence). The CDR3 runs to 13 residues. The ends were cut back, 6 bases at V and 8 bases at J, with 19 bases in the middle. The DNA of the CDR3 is TGCAGTGCGCCGACAGGAGACCAAGGAACCCAGTACTTC. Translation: CSAPTGDQGTQYF.

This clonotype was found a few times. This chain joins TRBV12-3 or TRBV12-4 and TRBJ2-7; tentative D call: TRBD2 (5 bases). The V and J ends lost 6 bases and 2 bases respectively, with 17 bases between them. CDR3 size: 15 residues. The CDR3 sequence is CASRDSGVRTYEQYF. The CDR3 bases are TGTGCCAGCAGGGACTCCGGGGTCAGAACCTACGAGCAGTACTTC.